This T cell receptor (beta chain) was recovered during a study of beta chain features in type 1 diabetes. In regard to this clone: Its specificity is not known.

The entirety of the isolated RNA underwent reverse transcription, so expressed TCRB transcripts were sequenced. Only in-frame clones appear in the TCRdb table, and some are missing; sequencing was by immunoSEQ multiplex PCR. The data contain roughly 730,000 clones, roughly an eighth of them singletons. Findings and limits, study-wide: Moderately but significantly shorter TCRB CDR3s were found in Type 1 diabetes patients in all four CD4+ subsets. Insertion counts at VDJ junctions were lower in type 1 diabetes patients, who also showed more deletions there. Within patients, naive, central memory and Treg TCRB repertoires seemed more similar than within healthy donors.

Averaging roughly 100 mL, one heparinised blood draw was given by each donor. CD4+ naive, central memory, regulatory and stem cell-like memory subsets were isolated by sorting on CD45RO/CCR7/CD25/CD127/CD95/CD27. Sequenced input: naive CD4+ T cells from blood. This TCR was recovered from a man younger than 35 with type 1 diabetes.

The chain's CDR3 is CASSSGQGFTGELFF. The DNA for the CDR3 is TGTGCCAGCAGTTCGGGACAGGGGTTCACCGGGGAGCTGTTTTTT. The gene calls are TRBV28 and TRBJ2-2; 10 nucleotides match TRBD1. CDR1 is MDHEN and CDR2 is SYDVKM in the germline V gene. This CDR3 has 15 residues. Trimming removed 4 bases from V and 4 bases from J; junction bases left unmatched: 3.